Listed here are 5 T cell receptor beta chains from one sample, sequenced in a study of human T cells and chemical hapten exposure. Noted time point: pre-sensitization, week 0. This sample's treatment: therapeutic diphenylcyclopropenone sensitization with weekly scalp DPC. TCRdb re-called the RACE reads through MiXCR, storing one row per CDR3 protein. This sample carries some 200,000 distinct CDR3 sequences, roughly 30% of them seen once, and the ten largest clones take roughly 3%. The sequenced sample was whole blood, obtained in connection with sensitization to the hapten diphenylcyclopropenone (DPC). The origin of the receptors is a woman younger than 45 with alopecia areata. Some clones in this sample may be carry-over from other donors' samples.

The chain joins TRBV29-1 to TRBJ2-3, with D perhaps being TRBD1 or TRBD2 (5 bases each). The CDR3 is 14 residues long. The V gene lost 2 bases and the J gene lost 4 bases, with 13 bases spanning the gap. Germline loops: CDR1 SQVTM, CDR2 ANQGSEA. CDR3 amino acids: CSVELAGFADTQYF. CDR3 nucleotides: TGCAGCGTTGAACTAGCAGGGTTTGCAGATACGCAGTATTTT.

The chain has TRBV30 and TRBJ1-4, with a tentative D call TRBD1 (6 bases). The V gene lost 7 bases and the J gene lost 0 bases, with 9 bases spanning the gap. Germline CDR1 and CDR2: GTSNPN and SVGIG (reference sequence). CDR3 length: 13 residues. CDR3 coding DNA: TGTGCCTCACACAGGGCAACTAATGAAAAACTGTTTTTT. Translated: CASHRATNEKLFF.

The chain couples TRBV28 to TRBJ2-6; D not certain. V lost 8 bases and J lost 0, with 5 bases in between. The CDR3 totals 13 residues. Germline V gene data show CDR1 as MDHEN and CDR2 as SYDVKM. The CDR3 loop reads CASGISGANVLTF. The CDR3 coding sequence is TGTGCCAGCGGAATCTCTGGGGCCAACGTCCTGACTTTC.

The gene calls are TRBV9 and TRBJ1-1; possible D gene TRBD1, 6 bases. The CDR3 contains 11 residues. Germline V CDR1 and CDR2: SGDLS, YYNGEE. Trimming pared 3 bases from V and 9 bases from J, leaving 9 bases between. The CDR3 nucleotides read TGTGCCAGCAGCGCGGACAGCCAAGCTTTCTTT. This encodes CASSADSQAFF. The full variable domain, with the rest looked up from reference TRBV9 and TRBJ1-1, is DSGVTQTPKHLITATGQRVTLRCSPRSGDLSVYWYQQSLDQGLQFLIQYYNGEERAKGNILERFSAQQFPDLHSELNLSSLELGDSALYFCASSADSQAFFGQGTRLTVV.

This rearrangement joins TRBV20-1 to TRBJ2-7; D ambiguous. The length of the CDR3 is 11 residues. V lost 0 bases to trimming and J lost 1 base, with 1 base between them. In germline, CDR1 is DFQATT, CDR2 SNEGSKA (reference sequence). The CDR3 nucleotides are TGCAGTGCTAGAGATTCCTACGAGCAGTACTTC. Its protein is CSARDSYEQYF.